This TCR beta chain was sequenced during a study of blood T cell repertoires in COVID-19. The germline CDR1 and CDR2 sequences are SGHVS and FQNEAQ. Trimming took off 6 bases at V and 8 bases at J, with 13 bases between the two ends. The CDR3 is 13 residues long. Repertoires were generated with immunoSEQ multiplex PCR, while TCRdb's copy carries only in-frame clones and drops some. There are around 360,000 clones in the sample; roughly 87% occur only once, and 3% lies in the top ten. Material for sequencing was PBMCs or T cells enriched from blood (not recorded which). The sequence derives from a woman under 40 who had recovered from COVID-19. The rearrangement joins TRBV7-8 to TRBJ1-4, with no clear D. The CDR3 loop reads CASSRREDEKLFF. The CDR3 DNA sequence: TGTGCCAGCAGTCGTAGGGAGGACGAAAAACTGTTTTTT. Full variable domain (rest looked up from reference TRBV7-8 and TRBJ1-4): GAGVSQSPRYKVAKRGQDVALRCDPISGHVSLFWYQQALGQGPEFLTYFQNEAQLDKSGLPSDRFFAERPEGSVSTLKIQRTQQEDSAVYLCASSRREDEKLFFGSGTQLSVL.